This T cell receptor beta chain was captured in a study of T cell responses to AZD1222 COVID-19 vaccine. Points from the study as a whole: Regions left unmutated in variants are reportedly the target of nearly half of spike-specific TCRs. Once two AZD1222 doses were given, Spike-specific TCR breadth and depth went up.

Method: immunoSEQ multiplex PCR; TCRdb's copy keeps in-frame clones and lacks some. In the table there are 140,000 to 150,000 clones, 82% of which are singletons. As for this clone: Its antigen remains unidentified.

The germline V gene has CDR1 SGHTA and CDR2 FQGTGA. The CDR3 loop spans 12 amino acids. Trimming pared 5 bases from V and 10 bases from J, leaving 12 bases between. This TCR came from an adult in good health. This chain joins TRBV7-3 and TRBJ2-1, with unresolved D. Sequenced material: peripheral blood, taken on day 0 of MenACWY control vaccination. The CDR3 is CASSPRATEQFF. The CDR3 nucleotides are TGTGCCAGCAGCCCAAGGGCTACCGAGCAGTTCTTC.